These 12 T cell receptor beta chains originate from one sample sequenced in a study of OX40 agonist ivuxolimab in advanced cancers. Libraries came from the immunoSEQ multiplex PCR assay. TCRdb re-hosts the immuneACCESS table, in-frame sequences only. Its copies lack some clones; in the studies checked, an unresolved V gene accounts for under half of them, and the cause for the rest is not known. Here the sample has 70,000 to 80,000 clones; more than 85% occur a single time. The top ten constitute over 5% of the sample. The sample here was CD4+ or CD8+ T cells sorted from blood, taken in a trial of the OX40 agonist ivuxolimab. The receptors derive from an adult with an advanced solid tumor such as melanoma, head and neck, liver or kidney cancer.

CDR3 bases: TGTGCCAGCAGCTTCCACCCCACAGATACGCAGTATTTT. Translation gives CASSFHPTDTQYF. The chain employs TRBV7-2 and TRBJ2-3; the D is unclear. V was cut by 3 bases and J by 2 bases, with 6 bases left in between. Germline V gene lookup returns CDR1 SGHTA and CDR2 FQGNSA. This CDR3 has 13 residues.

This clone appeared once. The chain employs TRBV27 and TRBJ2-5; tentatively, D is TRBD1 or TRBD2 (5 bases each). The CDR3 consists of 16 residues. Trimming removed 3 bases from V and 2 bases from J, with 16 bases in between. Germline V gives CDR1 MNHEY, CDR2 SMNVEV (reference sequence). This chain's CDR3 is CASSLSAEGRQETQYF. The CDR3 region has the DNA TGTGCCAGCAGTTTGTCCGCCGAGGGGAGACAAGAGACCCAGTACTTC.

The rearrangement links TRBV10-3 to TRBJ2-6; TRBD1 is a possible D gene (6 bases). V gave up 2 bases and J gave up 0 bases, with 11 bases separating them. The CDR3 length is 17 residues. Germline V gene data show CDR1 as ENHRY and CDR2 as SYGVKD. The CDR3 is CAISEHRAGSGANVLTF. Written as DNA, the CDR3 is TGTGCCATCAGTGAGCACAGGGCCGGCTCTGGGGCCAACGTCCTGACTTTC.

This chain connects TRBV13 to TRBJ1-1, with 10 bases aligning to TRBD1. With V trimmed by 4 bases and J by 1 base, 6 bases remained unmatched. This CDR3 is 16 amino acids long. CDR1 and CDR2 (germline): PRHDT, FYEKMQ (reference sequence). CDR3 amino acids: CASSYPTGGQNTEAFF. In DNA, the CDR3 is TGTGCCAGCAGCTACCCGACAGGGGGCCAGAACACTGAAGCTTTCTTT.

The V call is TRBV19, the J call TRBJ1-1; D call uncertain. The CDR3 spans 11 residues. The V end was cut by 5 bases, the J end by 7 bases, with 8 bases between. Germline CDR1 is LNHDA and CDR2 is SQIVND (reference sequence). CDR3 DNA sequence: TGTGCCAGTAGTCCCGGTGTTGAAGCTTTCTTT. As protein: CASSPGVEAFF.

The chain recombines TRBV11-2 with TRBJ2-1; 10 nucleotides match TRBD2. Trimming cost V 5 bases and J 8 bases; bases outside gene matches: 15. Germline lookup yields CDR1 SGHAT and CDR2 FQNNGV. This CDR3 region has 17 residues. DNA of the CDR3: TGTGCCAGCAGCCCCAATGGGGTCGTGCTAGCGGGAGATGAGCAGTTCTTC. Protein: CASSPNGVVLAGDEQFF. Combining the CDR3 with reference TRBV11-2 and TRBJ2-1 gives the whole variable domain EAGVAQSPRYKIIEKRQSVAFWCNPISGHATLYWYQQILGQGPKLLIQFQNNGVVDDSQLPKDRFSAERLKGVDSTLKIQPAKLEDSAVYLCASSPNGVVLAGDEQFFGPGTRLTVL.

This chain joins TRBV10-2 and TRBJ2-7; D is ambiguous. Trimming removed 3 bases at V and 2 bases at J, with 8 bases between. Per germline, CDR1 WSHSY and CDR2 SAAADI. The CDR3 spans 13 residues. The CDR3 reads CASSEGPTYEQYF. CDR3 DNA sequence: TGCGCCAGCAGTGAAGGGCCCACCTACGAGCAGTACTTC.

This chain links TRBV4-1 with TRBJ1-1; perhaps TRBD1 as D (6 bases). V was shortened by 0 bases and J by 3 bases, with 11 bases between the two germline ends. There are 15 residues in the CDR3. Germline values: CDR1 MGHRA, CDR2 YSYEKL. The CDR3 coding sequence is TGCGCCAGCAGCCAAGACGAGGGGGGTTACACTGAAGCTTTCTTT. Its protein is CASSQDEGGYTEAFF.

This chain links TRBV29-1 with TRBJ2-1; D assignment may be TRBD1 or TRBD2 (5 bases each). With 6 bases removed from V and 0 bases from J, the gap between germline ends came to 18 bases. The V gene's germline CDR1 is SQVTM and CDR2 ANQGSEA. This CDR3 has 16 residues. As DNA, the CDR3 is TGCAGCGTCGGTGACCCCAGGGAGAGCTCCTACAATGAGCAGTTCTTC. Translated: CSVGDPRESSYNEQFF.

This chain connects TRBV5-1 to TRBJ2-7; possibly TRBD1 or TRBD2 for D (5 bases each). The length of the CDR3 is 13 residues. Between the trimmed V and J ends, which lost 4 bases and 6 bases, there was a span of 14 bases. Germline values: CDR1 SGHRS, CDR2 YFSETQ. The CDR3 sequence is CASSTGTSIEQYF. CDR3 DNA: TGCGCCAGCAGCACTGGGACGTCGATCGAGCAGTACTTC.

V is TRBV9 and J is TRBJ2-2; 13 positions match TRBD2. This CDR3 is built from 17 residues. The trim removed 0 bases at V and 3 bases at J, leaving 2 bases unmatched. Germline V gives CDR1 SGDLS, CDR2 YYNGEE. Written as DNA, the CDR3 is TGTGCCAGCAGCGTAGGACTAGCGGGAGGCTACACCGGGGAGCTGTTTTTT. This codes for CASSVGLAGGYTGELFF. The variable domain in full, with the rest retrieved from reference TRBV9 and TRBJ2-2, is DSGVTQTPKHLITATGQRVTLRCSPRSGDLSVYWYQQSLDQGLQFLIQYYNGEERAKGNILERFSAQQFPDLHSELNLSSLELGDSALYFCASSVGLAGGYTGELFFGEGSRLTVL.

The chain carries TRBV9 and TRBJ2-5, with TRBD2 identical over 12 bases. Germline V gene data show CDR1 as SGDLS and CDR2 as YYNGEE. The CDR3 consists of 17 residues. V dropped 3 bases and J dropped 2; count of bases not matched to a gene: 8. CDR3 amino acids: CASSDPLAGGLQETQYF. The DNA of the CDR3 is TGTGCCAGCAGCGACCCACTAGCGGGGGGACTTCAAGAGACCCAGTACTTC. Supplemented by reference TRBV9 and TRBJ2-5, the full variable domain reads DSGVTQTPKHLITATGQRVTLRCSPRSGDLSVYWYQQSLDQGLQFLIQYYNGEERAKGNILERFSAQQFPDLHSELNLSSLELGDSALYFCASSDPLAGGLQETQYFGPGTRLLVL.